This TCR beta chain was sequenced in a study of blood T cell repertoires in COVID-19. Study at large: COVID-19 samples from acute and convalescent phases originated in the United States, Italy and Spain.

Sequencing was performed with immunoSEQ multiplex PCR; in TCRdb, only in-frame clones are kept and a portion is missing. The sample holds around 59,000 clones; over 80% are singletons and the top ten take about 1.5%. Trimming at V came to 4 bases and at J to 4 bases, leaving 4 bases not matched to a gene. Germline values: CDR1 MRHNA, CDR2 SNTAGT. The CDR3 has 14 residues. The chain uses TRBV6-4 and TRBJ1-1; 9 nucleotides align to TRBD1. Source material: peripheral blood. The sequence was collected from a man aged 60 to 75 with acute or convalescent COVID-19. The CDR3, as DNA: TGTGCCAGCAGTGTCGAACAGGGGGCCACTGAAGCTTTCTTT. It yields the protein CASSVEQGATEAFF.